This TCR beta chain emerged from a study of identical twins. TCRdb reanalysed the 5' RACE reads using MiXCR and keeps one entry per CDR3 protein. The repertoire has approximately 530,000 distinct CDR3 sequences, around 24% of them found once; the top ten carry approximately 0.48%. On this clonotype itself: Its antigen is as yet unknown.

Between the trimmed V and J ends, which lost 5 bases and 8 bases, there was a span of 9 bases. CDR3 length: 12 residues. CDR1 is SGHTA, CDR2 FQGNSA, per germline. Study-wide findings and caveats: Possibly, invariant MAIT and iNKT cells partly confounded zero-insertion analyses. Out-of-frame TCR alpha sharing observed in monozygotic twins exceeded model estimates.

The same data also contributed to another study, on yellow fever vaccine responses in identical twins. That study reports: As reported, the vaccine T cell response of twins seemed partly convergent and partly personalized.

This clonotype was obtained from a woman between 18 and 30 years old in good health. This chain connects TRBV7-2 to TRBJ2-2, with D maybe TRBD2 (5 bases). Sequencing was done on a sample of CD4+ T cells sorted from blood. The CDR3 nucleotides read TGTGCCAGCAGCGCGGACTTAGGGGAGCTGTTTTTT. Its translation is CASSADLGELFF.